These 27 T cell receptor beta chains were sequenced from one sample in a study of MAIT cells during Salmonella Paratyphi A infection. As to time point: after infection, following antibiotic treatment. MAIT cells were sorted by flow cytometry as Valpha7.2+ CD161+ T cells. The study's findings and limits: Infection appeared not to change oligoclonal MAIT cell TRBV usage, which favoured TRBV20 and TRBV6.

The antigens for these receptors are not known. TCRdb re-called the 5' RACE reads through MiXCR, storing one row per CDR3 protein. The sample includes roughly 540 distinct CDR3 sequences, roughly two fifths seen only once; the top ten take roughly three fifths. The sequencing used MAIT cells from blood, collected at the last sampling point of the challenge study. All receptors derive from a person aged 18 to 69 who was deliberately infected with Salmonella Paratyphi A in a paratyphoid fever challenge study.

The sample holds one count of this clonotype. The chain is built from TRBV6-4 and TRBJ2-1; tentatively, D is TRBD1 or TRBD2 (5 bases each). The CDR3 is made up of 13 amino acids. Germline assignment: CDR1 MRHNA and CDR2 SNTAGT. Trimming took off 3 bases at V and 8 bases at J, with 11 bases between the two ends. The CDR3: CASSEGPSDEQFF. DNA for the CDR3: TGTGCCAGCAGTGAGGGACCGAGCGATGAGCAGTTCTTC.

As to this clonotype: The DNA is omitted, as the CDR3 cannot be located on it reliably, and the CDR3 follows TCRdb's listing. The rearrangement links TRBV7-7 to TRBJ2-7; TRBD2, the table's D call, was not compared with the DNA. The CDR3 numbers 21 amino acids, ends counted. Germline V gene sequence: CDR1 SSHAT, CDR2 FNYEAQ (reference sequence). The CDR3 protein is CASSFYICSARVGESIYEQYF.

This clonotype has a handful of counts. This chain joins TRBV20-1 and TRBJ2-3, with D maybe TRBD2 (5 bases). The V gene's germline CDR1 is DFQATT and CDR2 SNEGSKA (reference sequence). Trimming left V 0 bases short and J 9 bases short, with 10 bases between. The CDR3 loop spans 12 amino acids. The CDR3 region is CSARDSEVTQYF. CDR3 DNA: TGCAGTGCTAGAGATTCGGAGGTAACGCAGTATTTT.

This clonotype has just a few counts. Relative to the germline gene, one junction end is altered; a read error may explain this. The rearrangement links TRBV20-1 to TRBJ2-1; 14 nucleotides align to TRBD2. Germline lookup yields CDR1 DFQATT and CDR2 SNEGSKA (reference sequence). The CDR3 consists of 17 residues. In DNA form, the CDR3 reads TGCAGTCCTAGGGAGACTAGCGGGAGGGCCCTCTACAATGAGCAGTTCTTC. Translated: CSPRETSGRALYNEQFF.

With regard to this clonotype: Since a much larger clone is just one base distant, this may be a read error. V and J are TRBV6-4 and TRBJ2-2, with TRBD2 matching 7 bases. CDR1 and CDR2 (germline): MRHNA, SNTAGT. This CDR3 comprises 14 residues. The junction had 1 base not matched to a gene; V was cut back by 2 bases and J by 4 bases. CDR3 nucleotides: TGTGCCAGCAGTGACGGACTAGTCACCGGGGAGCTGTTTTTT. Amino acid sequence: CASSDGLVTGELFF.

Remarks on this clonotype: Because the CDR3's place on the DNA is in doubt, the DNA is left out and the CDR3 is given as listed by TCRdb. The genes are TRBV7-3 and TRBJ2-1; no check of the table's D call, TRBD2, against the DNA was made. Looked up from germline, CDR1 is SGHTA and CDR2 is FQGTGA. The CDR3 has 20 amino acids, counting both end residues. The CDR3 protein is CASSFYICSARATSDNEQFF.

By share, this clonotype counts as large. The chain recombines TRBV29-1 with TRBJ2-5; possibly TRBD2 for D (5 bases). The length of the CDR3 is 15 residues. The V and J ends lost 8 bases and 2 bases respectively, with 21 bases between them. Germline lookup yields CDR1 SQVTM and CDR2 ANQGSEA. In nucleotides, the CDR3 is TGCAGCCCCCCTCGCCGAGGGAAATCTCAAGAGACCCAGTACTTC. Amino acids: CSPPRRGKSQETQYF.

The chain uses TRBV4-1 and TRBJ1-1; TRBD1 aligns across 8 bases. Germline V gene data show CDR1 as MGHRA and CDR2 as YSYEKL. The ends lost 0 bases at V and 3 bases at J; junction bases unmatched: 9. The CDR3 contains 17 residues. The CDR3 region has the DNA TGCGCCAGCAGCCAAGATTTGTCAGGGGGCGATTACACTGAAGCTTTCTTT. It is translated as CASSQDLSGGDYTEAFF.

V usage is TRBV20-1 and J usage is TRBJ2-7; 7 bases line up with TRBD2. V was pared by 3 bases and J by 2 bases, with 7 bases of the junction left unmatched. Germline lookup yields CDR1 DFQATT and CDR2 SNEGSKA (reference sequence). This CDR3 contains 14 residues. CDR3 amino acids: CSASETSIAYEQYF. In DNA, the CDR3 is TGCAGTGCTAGCGAGACTAGCATCGCCTACGAGCAGTACTTC.

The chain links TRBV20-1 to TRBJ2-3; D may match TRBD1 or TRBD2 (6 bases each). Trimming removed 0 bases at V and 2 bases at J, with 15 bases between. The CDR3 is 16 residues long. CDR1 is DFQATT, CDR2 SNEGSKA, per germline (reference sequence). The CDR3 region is CSARDQGGGDTDTQYF. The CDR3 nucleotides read TGCAGTGCTAGAGATCAAGGGGGAGGCGACACAGATACGCAGTATTTT.

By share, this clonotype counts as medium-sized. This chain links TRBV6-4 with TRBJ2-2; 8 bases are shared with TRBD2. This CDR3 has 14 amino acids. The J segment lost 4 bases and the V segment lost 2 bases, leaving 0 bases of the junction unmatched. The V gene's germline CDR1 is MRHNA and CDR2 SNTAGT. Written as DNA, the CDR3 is TGTGCCAGCAGTGACGGACTAGCCACCGGGGAGCTGTTTTTT. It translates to CASSDGLATGELFF.

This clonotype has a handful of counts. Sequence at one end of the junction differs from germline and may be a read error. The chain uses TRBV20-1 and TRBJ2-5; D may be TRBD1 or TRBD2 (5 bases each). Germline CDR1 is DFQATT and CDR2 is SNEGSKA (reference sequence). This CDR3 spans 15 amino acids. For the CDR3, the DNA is TGTAGTGCTAGAAGAGGGCTGGGGGACCAAGAGACCCAGTACTTC. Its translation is CSARRGLGDQETQYF.

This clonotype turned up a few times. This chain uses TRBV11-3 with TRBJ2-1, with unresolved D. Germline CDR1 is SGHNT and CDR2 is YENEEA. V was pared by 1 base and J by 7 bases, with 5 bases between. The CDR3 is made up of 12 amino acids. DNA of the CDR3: TGTGCCAGCAGCTTAGGATCTAATGAGCAGTTCTTC. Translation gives CASSLGSNEQFF.

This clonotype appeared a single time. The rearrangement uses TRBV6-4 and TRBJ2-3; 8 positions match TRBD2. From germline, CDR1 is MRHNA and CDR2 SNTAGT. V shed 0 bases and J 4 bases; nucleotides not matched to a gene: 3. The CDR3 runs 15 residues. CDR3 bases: TGTGCCAGCAGTGACTCGACAGCGGGAGCAGATACGCAGTATTTT. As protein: CASSDSTAGADTQYF.

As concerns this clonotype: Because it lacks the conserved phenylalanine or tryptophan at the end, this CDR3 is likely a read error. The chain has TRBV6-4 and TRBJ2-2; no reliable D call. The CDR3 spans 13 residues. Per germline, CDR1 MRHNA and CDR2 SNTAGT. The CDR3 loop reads CANSDSDTGELFL. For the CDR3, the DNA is TGTGCCAACAGTGACTCGGACACCGGGGAGCTGTTTTTG.

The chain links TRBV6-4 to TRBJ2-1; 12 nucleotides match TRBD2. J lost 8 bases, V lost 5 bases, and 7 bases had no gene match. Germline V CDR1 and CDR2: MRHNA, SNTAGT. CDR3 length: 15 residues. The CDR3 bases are TGTGCCAGCAGTCCGACTAGCGGGAGTCATCATGAGCAGTTCTTC. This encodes CASSPTSGSHHEQFF.

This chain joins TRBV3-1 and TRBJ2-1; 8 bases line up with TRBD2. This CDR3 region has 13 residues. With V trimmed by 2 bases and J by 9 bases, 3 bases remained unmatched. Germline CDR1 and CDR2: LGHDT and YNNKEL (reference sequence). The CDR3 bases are TGTGCCAGCAGCCAACCCCTAGCGGGTGAGCAGTTCTTC. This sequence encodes CASSQPLAGEQFF.

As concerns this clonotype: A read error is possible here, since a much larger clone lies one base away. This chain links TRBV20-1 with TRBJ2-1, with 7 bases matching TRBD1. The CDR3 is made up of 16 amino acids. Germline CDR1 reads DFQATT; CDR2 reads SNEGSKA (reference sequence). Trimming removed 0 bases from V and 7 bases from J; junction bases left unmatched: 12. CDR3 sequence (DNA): TGCAGTGCTAGAGACCTCGCCACAGGGGACCATAATGAGCAGTTCTTC. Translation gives CSARDLATGDHNEQFF.

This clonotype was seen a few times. CDR3 region: CASSPGQAVTGELFF. The CDR3, as DNA: TGTGCCAGCAGCCCGGGACAGGCCGTGACCGGGGAGCTGTTTTTT. This chain joins TRBV11-2 and TRBJ2-2; the match to TRBD1 covers 8 bases. Losses at the gene ends were 5 bases for V and 5 bases for J; bases not matched to a gene: 7. The CDR3 covers 15 residues. Germline values: CDR1 SGHAT, CDR2 FQNNGV.

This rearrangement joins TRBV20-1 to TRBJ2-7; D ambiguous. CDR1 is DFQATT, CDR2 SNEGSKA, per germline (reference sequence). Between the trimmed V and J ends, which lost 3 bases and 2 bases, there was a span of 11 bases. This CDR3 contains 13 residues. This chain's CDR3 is CSASGIVAYEQYF. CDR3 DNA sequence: TGCAGTGCTAGTGGTATAGTAGCCTACGAGCAGTACTTC.

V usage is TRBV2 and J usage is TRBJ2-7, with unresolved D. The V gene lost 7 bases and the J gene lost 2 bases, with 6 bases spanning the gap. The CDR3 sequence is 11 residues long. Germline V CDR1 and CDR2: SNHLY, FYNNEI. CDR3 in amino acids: CASNDAYEQYF. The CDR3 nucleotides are TGTGCCAGCAACGACGCCTACGAGCAGTACTTC.

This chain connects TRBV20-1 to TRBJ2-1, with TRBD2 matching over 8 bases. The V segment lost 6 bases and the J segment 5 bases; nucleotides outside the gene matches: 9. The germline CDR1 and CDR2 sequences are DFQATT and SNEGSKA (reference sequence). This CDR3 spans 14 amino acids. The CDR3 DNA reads TGCAGTGCAACGAAGAGCGGGAGCCACAATGAGCAGTTCTTC. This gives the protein CSATKSGSHNEQFF.

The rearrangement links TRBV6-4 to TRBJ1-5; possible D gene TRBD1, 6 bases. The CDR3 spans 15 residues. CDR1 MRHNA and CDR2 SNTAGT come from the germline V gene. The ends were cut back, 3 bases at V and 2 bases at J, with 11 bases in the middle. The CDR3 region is CASSEGGSGNQPQHF. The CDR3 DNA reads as TGTGCCAGCAGTGAAGGGGGATCGGGCAATCAGCCCCAGCATTTT.

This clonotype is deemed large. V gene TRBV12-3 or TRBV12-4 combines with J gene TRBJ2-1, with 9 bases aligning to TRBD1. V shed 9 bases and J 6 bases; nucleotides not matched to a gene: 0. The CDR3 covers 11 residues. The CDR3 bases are TGTGCCAGGACAGGGGGCAATGAGCAGTTCTTC. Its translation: CARTGGNEQFF.

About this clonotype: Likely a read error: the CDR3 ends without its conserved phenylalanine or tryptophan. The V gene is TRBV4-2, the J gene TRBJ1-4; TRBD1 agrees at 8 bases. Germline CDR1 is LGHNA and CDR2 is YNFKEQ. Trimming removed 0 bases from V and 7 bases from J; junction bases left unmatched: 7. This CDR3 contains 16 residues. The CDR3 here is CASSQEGGTGGEKLFL. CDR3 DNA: TGTGCCAGCAGCCAAGAGGGTGGCACAGGGGGTGAAAAACTGTTTTTG.

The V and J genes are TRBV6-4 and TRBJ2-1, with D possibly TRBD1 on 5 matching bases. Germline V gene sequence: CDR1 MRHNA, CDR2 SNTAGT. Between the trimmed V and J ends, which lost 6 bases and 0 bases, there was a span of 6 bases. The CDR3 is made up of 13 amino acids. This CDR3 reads CASSDSSYNEQFF. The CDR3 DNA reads TGTGCCAGCAGCGACAGCTCCTACAATGAGCAGTTCTTC.

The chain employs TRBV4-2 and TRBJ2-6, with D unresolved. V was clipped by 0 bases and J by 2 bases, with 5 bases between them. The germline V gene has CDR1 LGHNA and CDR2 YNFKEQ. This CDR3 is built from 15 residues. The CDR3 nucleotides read TGTGCCAGCAGCCAAGATGGCGCTGGGGCCAACGTCCTGACTTTC. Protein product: CASSQDGAGANVLTF.